This is a list of T cell receptor beta chains from one sample in a study of cytomegalovirus exposure and HLA in healthy donors. The method was immunoSEQ multiplex PCR; TCRdb's version includes in-frame clones alone and lacks a portion of them. The sample comprises about 150,000 clones, approximately 75% of which are singletons, and approximately 2.6% rests with the top ten. Specimen: PBMCs. The receptors derive from a man aged 18 to 35 in good health and CMV-seronegative. Both conserved end residues are part of each CDR3. D genes are given only for firm matches. The size field is filled for only some rows; it gives once, few, many or a size class.

d_call j_call v_call clone_size cdr3_nt cdr3_aa
. TRBJ1-1 TRBV9 . TGTGCCAGCAGCCGGGACACTGAAGCTTTCTTT CASSRDTEAFF
TRBD1 TRBJ2-7 TRBV19 . TGTGCCAGTAGTATGGACAGGGGTCCCTACGAGCAGTACTTC CASSMDRGPYEQYF
TRBD2 TRBJ2-5 TRBV6-6 . TGTGCCAGCAGTTATAACCGGGGGGAACAGACCCAGTACTTC CASSYNRGEQTQYF
. TRBJ1-2 TRBV28 . TGTGCCAGCAGTTTATTTTTTACACCGGGGAGCTATGGCTACACCTTC CASSLFFTPGSYGYTF
. TRBJ2-1 TRBV9 . TGTGCCAGCAGCGTTCGGGACTTGGTAGCGAATGAGCAGTTCTTC CASSVRDLVANEQFF
. TRBJ2-3 TRBV2 . TGTGCCAGCAGGACCGCGGGGGCCAGCGCAGATACGCAGTATTTT CASRTAGASADTQYF
. TRBJ1-1 TRBV4-2 . TGTGCCAGCAGCCAAGGGCCCCTCGACACTGAAGCTTTCTTT CASSQGPLDTEAFF
. TRBJ1-2 TRBV28 . TGTGCCAGCATGAATGGCCAATTCTGCACCTTC CASMNGQFCTF
TRBD1 TRBJ2-5 TRBV7-9 . TGTGCCAGCACCCCGATCACAGGGGTTGACGAGACCCAGTACTTC CASTPITGVDETQYF
. TRBJ2-6 TRBV5-1 . TGCGCCAGCAGCCTCCAAGTATCTGGGGCCAACGGCCTGACTTTC CASSLQVSGANGLTF
TRBD2 TRBJ2-1 TRBV11-2 . TGTGCCGTCGGTTATTGGCGGGGGATCTACAATGAGCAGTTCTTC CAVGYWRGIYNEQFF
TRBD1 TRBJ2-6 TRBV7-2 . TGTGCCAGCAGCTTAGGGACAGGGGGGATCAACGGCCTGACTTTC CASSLGTGGINGLTF
TRBD1 TRBJ1-1 TRBV6-1 once TGTGCCAGCAGTGTTATCTCAGGGGGCGAGACTGAAGCTTTCTTT CASSVISGGETEAFF
TRBD1 TRBJ1-3 TRBV4-3 . TGCGCCAGCAGCCCCAATCGCGGCAGGGGGTCGGATACCATATATTTT CASSPNRGRGSDTIYF
TRBD1 TRBJ1-6 TRBV6-5 . TGTGCCAGCAGTTCAAAGGACAGGTTGGGTGGACCCCTCCACTTT CASSSKDRLGGPLHF
TRBD1 TRBJ1-6 TRBV4-3 . TGCGCCAGCAGCCCCGGACAGGAGTACTATTCACCCCTCCACTTT CASSPGQEYYSPLHF
TRBD2 TRBJ2-2 TRBV5-1 . TGCGCCAGCAGCGCCCTCGCGGGGGAAAGGAACACCGGGGAGCTGTTTTTT CASSALAGERNTGELFF
. TRBJ1-1 TRBV5-1 . TGCGCCAGCAGCTTGGTCCCGCCGGACACTGAAGCTTTCTTT CASSLVPPDTEAFF
. TRBJ1-5 TRBV7-8 . TGTGCCAGCAGCCCTCAGGGGTTGGCGGGCAATCAGCCCCAGCATTTT CASSPQGLAGNQPQHF
TRBD2 TRBJ2-5 TRBV7-7 few TGTGCTAGCAGCTCGGGGGGGTTCGAGACCCAGTACTTC CASSSGGFETQYF
. TRBJ2-7 TRBV5-1 . TGCGCCAGCAGCTTGTATGCGCTAACGGGAGAGCAGTACTTC CASSLYALTGEQYF
. TRBJ1-1 TRBV7-3 . TGTGCCAGCAGCTTAACCAGGAACACTGAAGCTTTCTTT CASSLTRNTEAFF
TRBD1 TRBJ1-1 TRBV5-1 . TGCGCCAGCAGCTGGGACAGGGAGGACACTGAAGCTTTCTTT CASSWDREDTEAFF
. TRBJ1-1 TRBV19 . TGTGCCAGTAGTATAGTGGGAGCTGAAGCTTTCTTT CASSIVGAEAFF
. TRBJ1-6 TRBV10-3 . TGTGCCATCAGTGCCTCGAGCGACCCTTCCCTCCACTTT CAISASSDPSLHF
. TRBJ1-4 TRBV18 . TGTGCCAGCTCACCACCCCAGGCTGGAGAAAAACTGTTTTTT CASSPPQAGEKLFF
. TRBJ1-6 TRBV27 . TGTGCCAGCAGTTTTGGGGGGTCGAATTCACCCCTCCACTTT CASSFGGSNSPLHF
TRBD1 TRBJ2-2 TRBV4-2 . TGTGCCAGCAGTGATCCGGGACAGTTAACCGGGGAGCTGTTTTTT CASSDPGQLTGELFF
TRBD1 TRBJ1-1 TRBV5-1 . TGCGCCAGCAGCCCCGACAGGGGGAACACTGAAGCCTTCTTT CASSPDRGNTEAFF
TRBD1 TRBJ1-4 TRBV5-1 . TGCGCCAGCAGTGTCTCGATGCAGGGGGCGTTGGAAAAACTGTTTTTT CASSVSMQGALEKLFF
. TRBJ2-7 TRBV27 . TGTGCCAGCAGTTTCGGGGACACACAGTACTTC CASSFGDTQYF
. TRBJ1-5 TRBV15 once TGTGCCACCAGCAGATCGCAGGGCGCCGGCAATCAGCCCCAGCATTTT CATSRSQGAGNQPQHF
. TRBJ2-5 TRBV9 few TGTGCCAGCAGCGTAGGGGGGGCAGCGGGGAGCCAAGAGACCCAGTACTTC CASSVGGAAGSQETQYF
TRBD1 TRBJ1-4 TRBV15 . TGTGCCGCCCGACAGGGGGCCTCTGCAACTAATGAAAAACTGTTTTTT CAARQGASATNEKLFF
. TRBJ1-1 TRBV11-2 once TGTGCCAGCAGCTCCCCTAGGACACGGGACACTGAAGCTTTCTTT CASSSPRTRDTEAFF
. TRBJ1-2 TRBV9 . TGTGCCAGCAGCGTAGGGCACGGGAGCTATGGCTACACCTTC CASSVGHGSYGYTF
TRBD1 TRBJ2-2 TRBV2 . TGTGCCAGCAGAGTACAGGGGGATGGCACCGGGGAGCTGTTTTTT CASRVQGDGTGELFF
TRBD1 TRBJ2-1 TRBV4-1 . TGCGCCAGCAGCCAAGAAGGGACAGGGGGCGTCAATGAGCAGTTCTTC CASSQEGTGGVNEQFF
TRBD1 TRBJ2-3 TRBV5-1 . TGCGCCAGCAGCCCCGGGACAGGGGGCCTTTATACGCAGTATTTT CASSPGTGGLYTQYF
. TRBJ2-3 TRBV6-5 . TGTGCCAGCAGAAGCGTAAGAGGGGGAGATACGCAGTATTTT CASRSVRGGDTQYF
TRBD1 TRBJ1-3 TRBV28 . TGTGCCAGCAGTTTCCTCACAAGACAGGGGGAAGGAAACACCATATATTTT CASSFLTRQGEGNTIYF
. TRBJ1-1 TRBV15 . TGTGCCACCAGCAGAGATCTGGGCCGGGAGAGGGCTGAAGCTTTCTTT CATSRDLGRERAEAFF
TRBD1 TRBJ1-5 TRBV14 . TGTGCCAGCAGCCCTGGGACAGGCGGTGGGCCCCAGCATTTT CASSPGTGGGPQHF
. TRBJ2-3 TRBV5-1 few TGCGCCCAGCCGGGAGATACGCAGTATTTT CAQPGDTQYF
. TRBJ2-5 TRBV2 . TGTGCCAGCAGGCGCCCTCTCGGGGAGACCCAGTACTTC CASRRPLGETQYF
. TRBJ1-1 TRBV5-5 . TGTGCCAGCAGCTTAGACACCTTGAGAGCTTTCTTT CASSLDTLRAFF
. TRBJ2-5 TRBV5-4 . TGTGCCAGCAGCCGTGAGTCGGGGGGCGAGGAGACCCAGTACTTC CASSRESGGEETQYF
TRBD2 TRBJ2-1 TRBV29-1 . TGCAGCGTAGAGGGGCTAGCGGGGGGTTCCTACAATGAGCAGTTCTTC CSVEGLAGGSYNEQFF
TRBD1 TRBJ1-2 TRBV6-1 . TGTGCCAGCAGTCCAAAGGGACAGGGCCACTATGGCTACACCTTC CASSPKGQGHYGYTF
TRBD1 TRBJ1-6 TRBV19 . TGTGCCAGTAGCGCAGGGGACAGGGGTATTGTACCCCTCCACTTT CASSAGDRGIVPLHF
TRBD2 TRBJ2-1 TRBV6-5 few TGTGCCAGCAGCATTACTAGCGGGGAGAACAATGAGCAGTTCTTC CASSITSGENNEQFF
. TRBJ1-1 TRBV9 . TGTGCCAGCAGCGTGGACATTTGGACTGAAGCTTTCTTT CASSVDIWTEAFF
. TRBJ1-3 TRBV5-1 once TGCGCCAGCAGCTTGGTCGGGGACTCTGGAAACACCATATATTTT CASSLVGDSGNTIYF
. TRBJ1-5 TRBV28 once TGTGCCAGCAGTTTAGCGGCCAATTTCTTTAGCAATCAGCCCCAGCATTTT CASSLAANFFSNQPQHF
. TRBJ2-1 TRBV29-1 . TGCAGCGTTTCTGCTCCTTTGGGGGGGGGCTCCTGGGCTGAGCAGTTCTTC CSVSAPLGGGSWAEQFF
. TRBJ2-5 TRBV27 . TGTGCCAGCAGTCCCTACCCCTCAGAGACCCAGTACTTC CASSPYPSETQYF
. TRBJ1-2 TRBV7-2 . TGTGCCAGCAGCTCCTCAATGGGGGGGGCGTACGGCTACACCTTC CASSSSMGGAYGYTF
TRBD1 TRBJ1-6 TRBV19 once TGTGCCAGTAGCCCGGACAGGGTCTCACCCCTCCACTTT CASSPDRVSPLHF
TRBD1 TRBJ1-5 TRBV7-9 . TGTGCCAGCAGCCCGCCGGGACAGGGGAGCGGTCAGCCCCAGCATTTT CASSPPGQGSGQPQHF